This T cell receptor (beta chain) was identified in a study of beta chain features in type 1 diabetes. On average, the one heparinised blood draw given by each donor was around 110 mL. General study findings and limits: An over-representation of cells with high TCR expression could result from cDNA sequencing. It was not settled here whether HLA type affects TCRB rearrangement. VDJ junctions in type 1 diabetes patients carried more deletions and fewer insertions.

All of the isolated RNA was reverse transcribed, so expressed TCRB transcripts were sequenced. Measured with immunoSEQ multiplex PCR; TCRdb has only the in-frame clones, and not every one. Here the sample spans 400,000 to 500,000 clones, approximately 15% being singletons. In this sample, this clone turned up a few times. Antigen specificity is unknown. The CDR3 length is 15 residues. The V gene lost 5 bases and the J gene lost 0 bases, with 14 bases spanning the gap. Germline CDR1 and CDR2: SNHLY and FYNNEI. The sequenced sample was naive CD4+ T cells from blood. The chain joins TRBV2 to TRBJ2-7, with D possibly called TRBD1 or TRBD2 (5 bases each). The source is a man between 25 and 39 years old in good health. The CDR3 loop is CASSTGTRSSYEQYV. Here the CDR3 DNA reads TGTGCCAGCAGTACCGGGACCCGAAGCTCCTACGAGCAGTACGTC.